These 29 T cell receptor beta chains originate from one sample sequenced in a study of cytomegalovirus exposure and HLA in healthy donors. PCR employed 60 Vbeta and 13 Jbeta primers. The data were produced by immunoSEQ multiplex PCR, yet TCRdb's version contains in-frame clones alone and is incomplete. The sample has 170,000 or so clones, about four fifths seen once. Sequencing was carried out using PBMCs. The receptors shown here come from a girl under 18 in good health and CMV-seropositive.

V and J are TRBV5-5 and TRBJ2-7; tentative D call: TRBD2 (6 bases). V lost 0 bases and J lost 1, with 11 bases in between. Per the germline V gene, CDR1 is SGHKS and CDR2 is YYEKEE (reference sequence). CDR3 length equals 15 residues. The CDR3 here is CASSLGGVGSYEQYF. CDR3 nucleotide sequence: TGTGCCAGCAGCTTGGGGGGGGTTGGGTCCTACGAGCAGTACTTC.

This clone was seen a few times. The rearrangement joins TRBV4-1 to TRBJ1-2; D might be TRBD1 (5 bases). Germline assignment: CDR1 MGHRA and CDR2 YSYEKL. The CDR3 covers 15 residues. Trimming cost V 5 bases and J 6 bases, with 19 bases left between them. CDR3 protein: CASSRSTERYDGYTF. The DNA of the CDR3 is TGCGCCAGCAGCAGATCGACAGAGAGGTATGATGGCTACACCTTC.

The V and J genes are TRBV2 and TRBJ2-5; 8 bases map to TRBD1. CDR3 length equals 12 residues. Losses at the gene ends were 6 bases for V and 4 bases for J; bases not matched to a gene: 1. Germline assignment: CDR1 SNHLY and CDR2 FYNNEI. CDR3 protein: CASRDRGETQYF. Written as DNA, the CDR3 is TGTGCCAGCAGAGACAGGGGAGAGACCCAGTACTTC.

The CDR3 here is CASSQDTTRTGRYGYTF. The CDR3, as DNA: TGCGCCAGCAGCCAAGATACTACGCGGACAGGGCGCTATGGCTACACCTTC. The chain couples TRBV4-1 to TRBJ1-2; 8 positions match TRBD1. V shed 0 bases, J shed 4 bases, and the junction held 10 bases outside the gene matches. Germline V gene data show CDR1 as MGHRA and CDR2 as YSYEKL. CDR3 length: 17 amino acids.

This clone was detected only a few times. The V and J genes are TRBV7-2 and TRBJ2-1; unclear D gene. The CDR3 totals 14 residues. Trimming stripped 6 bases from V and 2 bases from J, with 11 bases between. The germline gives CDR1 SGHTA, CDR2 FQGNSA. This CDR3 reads CASSTDVTYNEQFF. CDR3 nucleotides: TGTGCCAGCAGTACTGATGTCACCTACAATGAGCAGTTCTTC.

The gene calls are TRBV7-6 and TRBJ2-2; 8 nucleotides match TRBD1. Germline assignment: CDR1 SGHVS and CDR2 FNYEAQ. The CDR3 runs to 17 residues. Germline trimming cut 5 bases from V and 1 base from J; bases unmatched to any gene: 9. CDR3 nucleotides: TGTGCCAGCAGCCCGGTAGTAGGGACAGGGAACACCGGGGAGCTGTTTTTT. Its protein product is CASSPVVGTGNTGELFF.

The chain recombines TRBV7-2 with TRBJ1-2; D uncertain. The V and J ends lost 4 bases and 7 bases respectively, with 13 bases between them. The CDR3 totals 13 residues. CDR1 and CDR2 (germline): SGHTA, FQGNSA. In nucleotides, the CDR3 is TGTGCCAGCAGCTACCGGGCTCGGGGTGGCTACACCTTC. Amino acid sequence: CASSYRARGGYTF.

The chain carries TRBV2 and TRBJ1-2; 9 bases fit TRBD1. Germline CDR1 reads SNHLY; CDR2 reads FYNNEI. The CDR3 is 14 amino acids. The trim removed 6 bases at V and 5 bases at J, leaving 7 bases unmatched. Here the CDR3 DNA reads TGTGCCAGCAGAGAACAGGGGGCTCTATATGGCTACACCTTC. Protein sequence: CASREQGALYGYTF.

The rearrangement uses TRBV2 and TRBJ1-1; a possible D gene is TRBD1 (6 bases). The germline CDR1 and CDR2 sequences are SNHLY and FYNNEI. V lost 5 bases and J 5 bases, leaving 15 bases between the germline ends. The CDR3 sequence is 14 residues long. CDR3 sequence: CASSSRQGRTEAFF. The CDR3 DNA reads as TGTGCCAGCAGTTCCCGCCAGGGGCGGACTGAAGCTTTCTTT.

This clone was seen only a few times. The CDR3 DNA sequence: TGTGCCACCAGCAGAGTCGGGGAATACTGGGGGGGGGCTAACAATCAGCCCCAGCATTTT. Translation: CATSRVGEYWGGANNQPQHF. This chain connects TRBV15 to TRBJ1-5; D may be TRBD1 (6 bases). V lost 1 base and J 3 bases, leaving 25 bases between the germline ends. The CDR3 is 20 residues long. Germline V lookup: CDR1 LNHNV, CDR2 YYDKDF (reference sequence).

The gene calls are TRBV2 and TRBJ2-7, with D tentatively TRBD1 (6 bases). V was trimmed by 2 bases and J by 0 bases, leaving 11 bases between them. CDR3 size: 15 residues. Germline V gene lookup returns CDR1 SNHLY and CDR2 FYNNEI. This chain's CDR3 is CASSEIKDSSYEQYF. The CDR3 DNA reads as TGTGCCAGCAGTGAAATAAAGGACAGCTCCTACGAGCAGTACTTC. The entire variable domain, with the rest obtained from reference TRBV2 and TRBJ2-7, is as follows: EPEVTQTPSHQVTQMGQEVILRCVPISNHLYFYWYRQILGQKVEFLVSFYNNEISEKSEIFDDQFSVERPDGSNFTLKIRSTKLEDSAMYFCASSEIKDSSYEQYFGPGTRLTVT.

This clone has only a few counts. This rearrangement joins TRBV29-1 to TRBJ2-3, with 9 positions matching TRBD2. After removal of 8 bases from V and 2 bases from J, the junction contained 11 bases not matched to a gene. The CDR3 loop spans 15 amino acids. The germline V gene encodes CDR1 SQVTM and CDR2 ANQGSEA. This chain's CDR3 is CSHSGGAIFTDTQYF. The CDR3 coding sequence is TGCAGCCATAGCGGGGGCGCGATATTCACAGATACGCAGTATTTT.

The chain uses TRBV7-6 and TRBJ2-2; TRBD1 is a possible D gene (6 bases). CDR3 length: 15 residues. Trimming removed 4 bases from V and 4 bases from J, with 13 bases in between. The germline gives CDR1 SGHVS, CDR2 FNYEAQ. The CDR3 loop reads CASSSQGSGTGELFF. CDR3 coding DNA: TGTGCCAGCAGCTCCCAGGGGTCGGGCACCGGGGAGCTGTTTTTT.

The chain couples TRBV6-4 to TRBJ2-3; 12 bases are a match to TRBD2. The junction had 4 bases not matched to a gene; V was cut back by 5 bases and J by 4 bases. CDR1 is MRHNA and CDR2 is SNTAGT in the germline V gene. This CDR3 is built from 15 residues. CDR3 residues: CASSPTSGGADTQYF. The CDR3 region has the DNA TGTGCCAGCAGTCCGACTAGCGGGGGAGCAGATACGCAGTATTTT.

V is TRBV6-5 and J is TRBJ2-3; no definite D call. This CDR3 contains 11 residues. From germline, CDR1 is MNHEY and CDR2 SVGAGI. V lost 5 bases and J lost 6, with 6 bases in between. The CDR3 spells CASSRADTQYF. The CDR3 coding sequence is TGTGCCAGCAGTCGAGCCGATACGCAGTATTTT.

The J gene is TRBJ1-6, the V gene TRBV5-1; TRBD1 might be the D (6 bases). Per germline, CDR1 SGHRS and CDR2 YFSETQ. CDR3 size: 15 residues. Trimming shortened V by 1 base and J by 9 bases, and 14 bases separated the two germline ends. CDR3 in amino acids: CASSLRNRDASPLHF. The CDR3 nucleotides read TGCGCCAGCAGCTTGAGGAACAGGGATGCTTCACCCCTCCACTTT.

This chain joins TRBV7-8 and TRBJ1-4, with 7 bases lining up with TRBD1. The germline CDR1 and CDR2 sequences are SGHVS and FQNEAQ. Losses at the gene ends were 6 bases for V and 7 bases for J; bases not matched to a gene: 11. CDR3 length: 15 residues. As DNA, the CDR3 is TGTGCCAGCAGGGGTGACAGGGCTACCTTTGAAAAACTGTTTTTT. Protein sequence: CASRGDRATFEKLFF.

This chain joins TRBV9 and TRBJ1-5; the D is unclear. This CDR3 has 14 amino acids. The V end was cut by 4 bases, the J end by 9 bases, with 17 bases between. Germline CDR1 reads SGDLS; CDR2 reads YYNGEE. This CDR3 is CASSLTLEAGPQHF. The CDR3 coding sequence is TGTGCCAGCAGCCTTACACTGGAGGCCGGGCCCCAGCATTTT.

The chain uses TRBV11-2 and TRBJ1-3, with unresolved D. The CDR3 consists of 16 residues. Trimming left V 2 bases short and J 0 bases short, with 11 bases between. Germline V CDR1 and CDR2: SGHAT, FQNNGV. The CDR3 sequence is CASSLSGWSSGNTIYF. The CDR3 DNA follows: TGTGCCAGCAGCTTATCGGGGTGGAGCTCTGGAAACACCATATATTTT.

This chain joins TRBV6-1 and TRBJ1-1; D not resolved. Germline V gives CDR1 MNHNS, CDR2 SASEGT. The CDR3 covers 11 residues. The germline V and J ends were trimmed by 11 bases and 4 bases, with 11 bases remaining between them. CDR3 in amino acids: CAERAFTEAFF. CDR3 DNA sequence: TGTGCCGAGAGGGCCTTCACTGAAGCTTTCTTT.

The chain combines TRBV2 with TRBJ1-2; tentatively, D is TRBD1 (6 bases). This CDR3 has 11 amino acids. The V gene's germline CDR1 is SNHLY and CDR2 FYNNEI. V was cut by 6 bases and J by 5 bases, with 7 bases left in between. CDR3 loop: CASRQGYGYTF. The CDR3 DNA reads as TGTGCCAGCAGGCAGGGGTATGGCTACACCTTC.

For the CDR3, the DNA is TGTGCCAGCAGTTATGAGGGGGACCTTGAAGCTTTCTTT. Amino acids: CASSYEGDLEAFF. The chain couples TRBV6-5 to TRBJ1-1; D is perhaps TRBD1 (6 bases). Trimming took 3 bases from V and 7 from J, leaving 12 bases between them. The germline V gene has CDR1 MNHEY and CDR2 SVGAGI. This CDR3 comprises 13 residues.

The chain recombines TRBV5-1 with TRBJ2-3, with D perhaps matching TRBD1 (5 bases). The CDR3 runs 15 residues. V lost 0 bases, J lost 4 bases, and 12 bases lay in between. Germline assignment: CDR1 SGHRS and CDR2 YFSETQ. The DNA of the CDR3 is TGCGCCAGCAGCTTGGTGGCAGGGCCCCCAGATACGCAGTATTTT. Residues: CASSLVAGPPDTQYF.

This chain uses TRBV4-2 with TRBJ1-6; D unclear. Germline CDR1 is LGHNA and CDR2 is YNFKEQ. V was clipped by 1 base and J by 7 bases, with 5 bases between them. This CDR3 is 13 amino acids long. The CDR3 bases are TGTGCCAGCAGCCAAGGGGCCAATTCACCCCTCCACTTT. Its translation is CASSQGANSPLHF.

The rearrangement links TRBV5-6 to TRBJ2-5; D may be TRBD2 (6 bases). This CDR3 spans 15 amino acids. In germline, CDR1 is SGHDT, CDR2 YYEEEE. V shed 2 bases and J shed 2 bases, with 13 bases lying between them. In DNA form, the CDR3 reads TGTGCCAGCAGCTTAGTTAGCGGTGGGCAAGAGACCCAGTACTTC. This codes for CASSLVSGGQETQYF.

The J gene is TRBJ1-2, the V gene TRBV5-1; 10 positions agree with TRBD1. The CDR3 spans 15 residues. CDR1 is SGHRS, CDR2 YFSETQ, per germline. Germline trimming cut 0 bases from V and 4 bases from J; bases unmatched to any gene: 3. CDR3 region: CASSLAGQGTYGYTF. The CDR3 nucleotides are TGCGCCAGCAGCTTGGCGGGACAGGGGACCTATGGCTACACCTTC. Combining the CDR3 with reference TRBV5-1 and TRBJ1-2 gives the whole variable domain KAGVTQTPRYLIKTRGQQVTLSCSPISGHRSVSWYQQTPGQGLQFLFEYFSETQRNKGNFPGRFSGRQFSNSRSEMNVSTLELGDSALYLCASSLAGQGTYGYTFGSGTRLTVV.

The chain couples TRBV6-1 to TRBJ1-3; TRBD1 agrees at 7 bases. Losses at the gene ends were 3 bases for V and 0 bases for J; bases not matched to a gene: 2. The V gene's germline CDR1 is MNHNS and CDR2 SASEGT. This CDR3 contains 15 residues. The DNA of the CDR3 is TGTGCCAGCAGTGAGGGGACAGACTCTGGAAACACCATATATTTT. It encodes CASSEGTDSGNTIYF.

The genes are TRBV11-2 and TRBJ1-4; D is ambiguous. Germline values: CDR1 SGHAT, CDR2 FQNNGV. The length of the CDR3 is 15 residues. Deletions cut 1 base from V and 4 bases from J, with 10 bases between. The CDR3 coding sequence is TGTGCCAGCAGCTTAGTCGCCGAACTTAATGAAAAACTGTTTTTT. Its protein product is CASSLVAELNEKLFF. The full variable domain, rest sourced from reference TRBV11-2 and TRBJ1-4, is EAGVAQSPRYKIIEKRQSVAFWCNPISGHATLYWYQQILGQGPKLLIQFQNNGVVDDSQLPKDRFSAERLKGVDSTLKIQPAKLEDSAVYLCASSLVAELNEKLFFGSGTQLSVL.

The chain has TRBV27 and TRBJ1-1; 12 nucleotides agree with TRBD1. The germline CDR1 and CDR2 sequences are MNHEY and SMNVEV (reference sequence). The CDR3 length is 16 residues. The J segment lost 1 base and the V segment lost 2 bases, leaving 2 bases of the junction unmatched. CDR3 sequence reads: CASSLMGQGANTEAFF. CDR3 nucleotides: TGTGCCAGCAGTTTAATGGGACAGGGGGCGAACACTGAAGCTTTCTTT.